What follows are 14 T cell receptor beta chains derived from one specimen sequenced in a study of shared clonotypes between healthy human individuals. Clones were read by immunoSEQ multiplex PCR, and TCRdb kept only the in-frame ones, dropping some. The sample consists of hundreds of thousands of clones, 90% to 97% of them appearing once. Terminally differentiated effector memory CD45RA+ cells were left out of the naive CD8 fraction, which was CD45RO-negative and positively selected for CCR7. The sequenced sample consisted of naive CD8+ T cells sorted from blood. These TCRs come from a woman aged 25 to 39 in good health.

This rearrangement joins TRBV5-1 to TRBJ2-1; D not resolved. Deletions cut 0 bases from V and 7 bases from J, with 8 bases between. This CDR3 contains 13 residues. Germline loops: CDR1 SGHRS, CDR2 YFSETQ. CDR3 sequence: CASSLDPANEQFF. The CDR3 DNA reads as TGCGCCAGCAGCTTGGACCCGGCAAATGAGCAGTTCTTC.

The chain combines TRBV5-1 with TRBJ2-7; the D call may be TRBD1 or TRBD2 (6 bases each). The V gene's germline CDR1 is SGHRS and CDR2 YFSETQ. The V end was cut by 6 bases, the J end by 5 bases, with 15 bases between. The CDR3 spans 13 residues. As DNA, the CDR3 is TGCGCCAGCAAGGGGGGAGAATCCCACGAGCAGTACTTC. Protein: CASKGGESHEQYF.

This chain joins TRBV6-1 and TRBJ2-2, with D perhaps TRBD1 or TRBD2 (7 bases each). The CDR3 runs 13 residues. V was trimmed by 6 bases and J by 7 bases, leaving 12 bases between them. CDR1 is MNHNS, CDR2 SASEGT, per germline. In DNA, the CDR3 is TGTGCCAGCAGGGGAGGGGGCCACGGGGAGCTGTTTTTT. Amino acid sequence: CASRGGGHGELFF.

The J gene is TRBJ2-7, the V gene TRBV4-1; D assignment may be TRBD1 or TRBD2 (6 bases each). This CDR3 spans 17 amino acids. CDR1 is MGHRA, CDR2 YSYEKL, per germline. The V and J ends lost 0 bases and 1 base respectively, with 16 bases between them. CDR3 residues: CASSQDLGGTYSYEQYF. CDR3 in DNA: TGCGCCAGCAGCCAAGATCTAGGCGGGACATATTCCTACGAGCAGTACTTC.

V is TRBV2 and J is TRBJ1-3; D remains ambiguous. The ends were cut back, 3 bases at V and 5 bases at J, with 14 bases in the middle. In germline, CDR1 is SNHLY, CDR2 FYNNEI. This CDR3 is built from 15 residues. CDR3 sequence (DNA): TGTGCCAGCAGTGACGGCGGGGAGGCTAGAAACACCATATATTTT. Translation: CASSDGGEARNTIYF. The full variable domain, rest sourced from reference TRBV2 and TRBJ1-3, is EPEVTQTPSHQVTQMGQEVILRCVPISNHLYFYWYRQILGQKVEFLVSFYNNEISEKSEIFDDQFSVERPDGSNFTLKIRSTKLEDSAMYFCASSDGGEARNTIYFGEGSWLTVV.

V gene TRBV28 combines with J gene TRBJ2-7, with D perhaps TRBD1 (5 bases). Germline V CDR1 and CDR2: MDHEN, SYDVKM. The CDR3 extends over 16 amino acids. V lost 2 bases and J 1 base, leaving 15 bases between the germline ends. CDR3 sequence (DNA): TGTGCCAGCAGTTTAACAGGCGAATATTTATCCTACGAGCAGTACTTC. It codes for CASSLTGEYLSYEQYF.

The chain employs TRBV27 and TRBJ2-7; a possible D gene is TRBD2 (7 bases). Trimming left V 0 bases short and J 5 bases short, with 17 bases between. CDR1 is MNHEY and CDR2 is SMNVEV in the germline V gene (reference sequence). This CDR3 has 16 residues. CDR3 DNA sequence: TGTGCCAGCAGTTTATCGGGGGGGGCCGGAATCCACGAGCAGTACTTC. Residues: CASSLSGGAGIHEQYF.

V and J are TRBV19 and TRBJ2-1; maybe TRBD2 (5 bases). CDR3 size: 13 residues. Trimming left V 11 bases short and J 4 bases short, with 15 bases between. The germline V gene encodes CDR1 LNHDA and CDR2 SQIVND (reference sequence). In nucleotides, the CDR3 is TGTGCCGGCGCAGCGGATGGGTACAATGAGCAGTTCTTC. Amino acids: CAGAADGYNEQFF.

This clone showed up just once. V gene TRBV6-5 combines with J gene TRBJ2-5; 13 nucleotides line up with TRBD2. The J call is in doubt because the DNA end fits TRBJ2-7 better. The CDR3 length is 15 residues. Germline CDR1 reads MNHEY; CDR2 reads SVGAGI. The CDR3 sequence is CASSVRLAGGYEQYF. The CDR3 region has the DNA TGTGCCAGCAGTGTGAGACTAGCGGGAGGATACGAGCAGTACTTC.

V gene TRBV4-1 combines with J gene TRBJ2-1; 8 nucleotides line up with TRBD1. CDR1 is MGHRA and CDR2 is YSYEKL in the germline V gene. CDR3 size: 17 residues. V shed 1 base and J 7 bases; nucleotides not matched to a gene: 12. The DNA for the CDR3 is TGCGCCAGCAGCCAAGCTTTAGGGAGACAGGGGAGGAATGAGCAGTTCTTC. It translates to CASSQALGRQGRNEQFF.

V usage is TRBV9 and J usage is TRBJ1-1, with 12 bases fitting TRBD1. Germline lookup yields CDR1 SGDLS and CDR2 YYNGEE. V gave up 0 bases and J gave up 3 bases; unmatched junction bases: 9. There are 18 residues in the CDR3. CDR3 bases: TGTGCCAGCAGCGTAGCTGAGGGACAGGGGGCGGAGGACACTGAAGCTTTCTTT. This gives the protein CASSVAEGQGAEDTEAFF.

The J gene is TRBJ2-7, the V gene TRBV11-2; the D gene is possibly TRBD1 (6 bases). The V end was cut by 1 base, the J end by 3 bases, with 13 bases between. This CDR3 region has 15 residues. Germline V gives CDR1 SGHAT, CDR2 FQNNGV. The CDR3 DNA follows: TGTGCCAGCAGCTTAGGGCAGCGAGGGGGCTACGAGCAGTACTTC. This encodes CASSLGQRGGYEQYF.

The CDR3 bases are TGTGCCAGCAGTCACGCCTCCAGGGGGTTGGCCAGAGAGACCCAGTACTTC. This sequence encodes CASSHASRGLARETQYF. The J gene is TRBJ2-5, the V gene TRBV28; 7 nucleotides align to TRBD1. CDR1 and CDR2 (germline): MDHEN, SYDVKM. This CDR3 comprises 17 residues. The junction had 16 bases not matched to a gene; V was cut back by 5 bases and J by 4 bases.

The rearrangement uses TRBV6-5 and TRBJ2-7; D uncertain. The CDR3 loop spans 12 amino acids. Germline CDR1 reads MNHEY; CDR2 reads SVGAGI. Deletions cut 11 bases from V and 3 bases from J, with 14 bases between. The CDR3 sequence is CAGEKAGYEQYF. CDR3 coding DNA: TGTGCCGGTGAAAAGGCTGGCTACGAGCAGTACTTC.